This T cell receptor beta chain appears in the sequencing data of a study of PD-L1 blockade in urothelial cancer. The overall study: Administration of atezolizumab to patients began in about 2014, at 1,200 mg intravenously every 3 weeks.

Assay: immunoSEQ multiplex PCR; the TCRdb copy retains only in-frame clones and omits some. The sample has 38,000 or so clones; 65% to 85% are singletons. V lost 5 bases and J lost 0, with 4 bases in between. This CDR3 region has 11 residues. CDR1 is SQVTM, CDR2 ANQGSEA, per germline. This clone was observed a few times. J is TRBJ1-1 and V is TRBV29-1; D ambiguous. The source is a man in his 60s with urothelial cancer. The sequences come from PBMCs, collected around atezolizumab (anti-PD-L1) treatment. The CDR3 protein is CSVPVNTEAFF. The CDR3 DNA reads as TGCAGCGTTCCAGTGAACACTGAAGCTTTCTTT.